This TCR beta chain stems from a study of shared clonotypes between healthy human individuals. Study-wide results and limits: A reduction in generation probabilities was seen for non-shared clonotypes relative to those shared by all four donors.

V was cut by 5 bases and J by 3 bases, with 8 bases left in between. The CDR3 is made up of 13 amino acids. The germline V gene encodes CDR1 SGHVS and CDR2 FQNEAQ. The protocol was immunoSEQ multiplex PCR, while the TCRdb copy is restricted to in-frame clones and leaves out a portion. The sample has 2 million to 2.5 million clones, 85% to 95% seen once; the top ten hold around 0.4%. Concerning this clone: Its antigen remains unknown.

Sequenced: naive CD4+ T cells from PBMCs. As to subset: CD45RA+ positively selected. This rearrangement joins TRBV7-8 to TRBJ2-1; no clear D. This sequence was found in a man younger than 35 in good health. Some clones in this sample may be carry-over from other donors' samples. CDR3 amino acids: CASSPGRYNEQFF. As DNA, the CDR3 is TGTGCCAGCAGCCCCGGCCGCTACAATGAGCAGTTCTTC.